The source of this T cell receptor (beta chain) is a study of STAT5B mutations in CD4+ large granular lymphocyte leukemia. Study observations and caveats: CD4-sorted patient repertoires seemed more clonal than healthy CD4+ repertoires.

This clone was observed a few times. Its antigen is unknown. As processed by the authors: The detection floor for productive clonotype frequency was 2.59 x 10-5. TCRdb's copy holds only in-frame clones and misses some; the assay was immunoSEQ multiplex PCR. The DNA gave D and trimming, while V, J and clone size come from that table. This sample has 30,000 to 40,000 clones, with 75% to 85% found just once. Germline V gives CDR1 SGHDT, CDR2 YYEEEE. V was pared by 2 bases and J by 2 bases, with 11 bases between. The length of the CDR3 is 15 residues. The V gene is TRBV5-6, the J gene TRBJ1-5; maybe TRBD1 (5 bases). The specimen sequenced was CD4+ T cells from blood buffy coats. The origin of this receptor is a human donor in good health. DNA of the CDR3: TGTGCCAGCAGCTTAGGGGAATTGGGCAATCAGCCCCAGCATTTT. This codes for CASSLGELGNQPQHF.